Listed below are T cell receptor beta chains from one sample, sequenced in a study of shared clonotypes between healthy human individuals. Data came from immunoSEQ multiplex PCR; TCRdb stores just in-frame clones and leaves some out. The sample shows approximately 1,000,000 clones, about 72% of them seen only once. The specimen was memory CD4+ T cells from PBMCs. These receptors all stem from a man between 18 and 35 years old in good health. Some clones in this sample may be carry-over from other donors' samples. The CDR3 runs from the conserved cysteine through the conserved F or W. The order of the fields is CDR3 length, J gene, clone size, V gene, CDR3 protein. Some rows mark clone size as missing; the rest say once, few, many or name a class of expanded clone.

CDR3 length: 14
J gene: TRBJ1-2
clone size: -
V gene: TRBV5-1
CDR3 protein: CASSQDSSNYGYTF

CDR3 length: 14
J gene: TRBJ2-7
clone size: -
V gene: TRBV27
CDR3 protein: CASSSPRGPYEQYF

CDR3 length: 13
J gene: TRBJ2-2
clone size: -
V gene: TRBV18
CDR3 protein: CASSPGLDRELFF

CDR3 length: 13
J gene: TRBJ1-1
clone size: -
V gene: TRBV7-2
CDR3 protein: CASSPETGTEAFF

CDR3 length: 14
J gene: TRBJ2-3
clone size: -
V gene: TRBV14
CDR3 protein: CASSTSGSGNTQYF

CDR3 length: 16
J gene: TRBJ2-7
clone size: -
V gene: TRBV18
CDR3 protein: CASSPKDREYHHEQYF

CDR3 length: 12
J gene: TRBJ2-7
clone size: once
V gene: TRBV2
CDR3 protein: CASSETVYEQYF

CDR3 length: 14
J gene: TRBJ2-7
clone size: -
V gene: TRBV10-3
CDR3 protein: CAISVGQGSYEQYF

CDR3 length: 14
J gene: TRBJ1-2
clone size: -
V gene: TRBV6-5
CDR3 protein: CASRPDRGRGGYTF

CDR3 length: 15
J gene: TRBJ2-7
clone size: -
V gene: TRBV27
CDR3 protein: CASSRGRMLSYEQYF

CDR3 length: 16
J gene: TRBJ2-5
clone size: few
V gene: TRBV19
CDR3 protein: CASSIREPGLGETQYF

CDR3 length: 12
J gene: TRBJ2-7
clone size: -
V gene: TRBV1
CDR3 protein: CTSQCNGDEQYF

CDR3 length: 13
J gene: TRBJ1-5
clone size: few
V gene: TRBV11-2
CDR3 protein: CASSFAGNQPQHF

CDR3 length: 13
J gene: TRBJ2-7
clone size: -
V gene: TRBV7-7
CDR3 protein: CASSKTPEGEQYF

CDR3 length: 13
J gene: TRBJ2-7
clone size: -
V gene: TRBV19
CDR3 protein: CASSRVHSYEQYF

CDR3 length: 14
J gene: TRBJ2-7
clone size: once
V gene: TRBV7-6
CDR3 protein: CASSLLSRGSEQYF

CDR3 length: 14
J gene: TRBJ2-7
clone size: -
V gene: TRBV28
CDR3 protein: CASSLHTSFGEQYF

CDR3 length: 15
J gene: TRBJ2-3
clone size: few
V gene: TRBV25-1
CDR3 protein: CASSETTASTDTQYF

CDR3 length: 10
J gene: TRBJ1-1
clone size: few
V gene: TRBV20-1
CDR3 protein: CSARGTEAFF

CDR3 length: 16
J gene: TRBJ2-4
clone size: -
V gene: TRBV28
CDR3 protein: CASSLVADLAKNIQYF

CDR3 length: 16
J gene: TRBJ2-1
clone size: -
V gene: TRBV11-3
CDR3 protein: CASSLSSGYSYNEQFF

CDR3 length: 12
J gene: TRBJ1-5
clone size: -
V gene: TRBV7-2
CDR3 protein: CASRDGNQPQHF

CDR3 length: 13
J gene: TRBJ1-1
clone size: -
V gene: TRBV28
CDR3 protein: CASRQTVNTEAFF

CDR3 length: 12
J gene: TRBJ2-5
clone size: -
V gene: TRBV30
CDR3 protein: CAWTRFQETQYF

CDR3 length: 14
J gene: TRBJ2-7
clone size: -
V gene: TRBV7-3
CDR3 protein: CASSLTRLIGEQYF

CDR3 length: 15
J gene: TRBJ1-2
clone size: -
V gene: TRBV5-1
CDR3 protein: CASSSWFCTSYGYTF

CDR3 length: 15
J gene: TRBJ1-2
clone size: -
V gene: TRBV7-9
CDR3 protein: CASSLGAGGWRGYTF

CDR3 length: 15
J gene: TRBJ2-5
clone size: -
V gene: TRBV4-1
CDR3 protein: CASSHRTDLQETQYF

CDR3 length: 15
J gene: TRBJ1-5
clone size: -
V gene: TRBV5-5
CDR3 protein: CASSRTPGRNQPQHF

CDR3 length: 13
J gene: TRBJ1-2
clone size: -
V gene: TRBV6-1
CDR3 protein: CASSNGGNYGYTF